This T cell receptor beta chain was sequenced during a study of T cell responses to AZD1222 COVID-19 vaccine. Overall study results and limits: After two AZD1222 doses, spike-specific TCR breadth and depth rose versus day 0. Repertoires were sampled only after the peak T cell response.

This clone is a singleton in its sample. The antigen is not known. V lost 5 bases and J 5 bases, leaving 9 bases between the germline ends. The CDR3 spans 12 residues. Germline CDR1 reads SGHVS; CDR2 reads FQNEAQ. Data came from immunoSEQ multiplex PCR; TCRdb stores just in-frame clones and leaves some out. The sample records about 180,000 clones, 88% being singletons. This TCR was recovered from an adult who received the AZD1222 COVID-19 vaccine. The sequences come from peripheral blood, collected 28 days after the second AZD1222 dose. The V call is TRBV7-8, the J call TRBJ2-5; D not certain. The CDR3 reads CASSRPGETQYF. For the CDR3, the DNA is TGTGCCAGCAGCCGGCCAGGTGAGACCCAGTACTTC.